This is a list of T cell receptor beta chains from one sample in a study of T-cell memory formation after mild COVID-19. TCRdb re-analysed the 5' RACE reads in MiXCR, keeping a single row per CDR3 protein. The table records more than 150,000 distinct CDR3 sequences, under 20% of them present only once. What was sequenced was PBMCs or a T cell subset sorted from them (not recorded which). The receptors come from a man aged 18 to 30 who had mild COVID-19 (a few samples of this study predate the infection). Cell type and time point are not known. The CDR3 runs from the conserved cysteine through the conserved F or W. The order of the fields is V gene, J gene, CDR3 protein.

TRBV7-2	TRBJ2-7	CASSQRGEQYF
TRBV29-1	TRBJ1-1	CSAGSQYTEAFF
TRBV7-2	TRBJ2-1	CASSLATGAGAVGEQFF
TRBV7-2	TRBJ1-2	CASSLEYGYTF
TRBV30	TRBJ2-3	CAWSKWRGGTDTQYF
TRBV7-2	TRBJ2-5	CASKSGTRVGTQYF
TRBV7-2	TRBJ1-5	CASSVYNQPQHF
TRBV5-1	TRBJ1-5	CASSLEGVSNQPQHF
TRBV2	TRBJ2-2	CASSARTSGNTGELFF
TRBV20-1	TRBJ2-3	CSAEDRSTDTQYF
TRBV29-1	TRBJ1-1	CSAFRQGDTEAFF
TRBV3-1	TRBJ1-6	CASSQVGGRGGSPLHF
TRBV20-1	TRBJ2-1	CSAGRRLAVMEQFF
TRBV7-2	TRBJ2-5	CASSFGTSGGWEETQYF
TRBV27	TRBJ2-3	CASSSAYNTDTQYF
TRBV29-1	TRBJ1-1	CSVDSPNTEAFF
TRBV7-6	TRBJ2-2	CASSPEASGFSTGELFF
TRBV11-2	TRBJ2-7	CASSFQAPSYEQYF
TRBV9	TRBJ2-3	CASSGSWTDTQYF
TRBV24-1	TRBJ2-2	CATQGLNTGELFF
TRBV19	TRBJ2-1	CASSRFGGESYNEQFF
TRBV29-1	TRBJ2-3	CSVGTAFSTDTQYF
TRBV12-3/TRBV12-4	TRBJ1-1	CASSAGQGVGPTEAFF
TRBV6-2/TRBV6-3	TRBJ1-5	CASSYFGTGNQPQHF
TRBV27	TRBJ2-1	CASSLSFQRGSEQFF
TRBV6-5	TRBJ2-7	CASSPSGFPNEQYF
TRBV3-1	TRBJ2-2	CASSHLGAGELFF
TRBV5-1	TRBJ1-6	CASSNSPESPLHF